This passage covers 25 T cell receptor beta chains from one sample sequenced in a study of T-cell reconstitution after alpha-beta-depleted transplantation in children. Using unique molecular identifiers, the investigators prepared the TCRbeta library. TCRdb recomputed calls from the PCR reads with MiXCR, one row per CDR3 protein. The repertoire holds about 900,000 distinct CDR3 sequences, about 26% seen once, with over 25% in the top ten. This sample comprised PBMCs, mostly from graft donor cells, obtained 360 days after TCRalphabeta/CD19-depleted stem cell transplant. These receptors came from a boy in the first two years of life who had a stem cell transplant for SCID, so the T cells may come from the graft donor.

J is TRBJ1-2 and V is TRBV6-5, with a tentative D call TRBD1 (5 bases). V lost 3 bases and J 5 bases, leaving 13 bases between the germline ends. The CDR3 covers 14 residues. CDR1 and CDR2 (germline): MNHEY, SVGAGI. CDR3 amino acids: CASSYMGPMYGYTF. In DNA form, the CDR3 reads TGTGCCAGCAGTTATATGGGGCCTATGTATGGCTACACCTTC.

The genes are TRBV6-5 and TRBJ1-2; D gene uncertain. The CDR3 runs 12 residues. The V gene lost 8 bases and the J gene lost 4 bases, with 11 bases spanning the gap. Germline V CDR1 and CDR2: MNHEY, SVGAGI. CDR3 amino acids: CASRTDPYGYTF. CDR3 nucleotides: TGTGCCAGCCGGACGGACCCCTATGGCTACACCTTC.

This clonotype was recorded a few times. This chain links TRBV13 with TRBJ1-1, with 7 nucleotides matching TRBD1. V shed 2 bases and J 0 bases; nucleotides not matched to a gene: 6. The CDR3 extends over 16 amino acids. Germline V gene data show CDR1 as PRHDT and CDR2 as FYEKMQ (reference sequence). Here the CDR3 DNA reads TGTGCCAGCAGCTTACGGGACAGTTCAATGAACACTGAAGCTTTCTTT. Translated: CASSLRDSSMNTEAFF.

The gene calls are TRBV15 and TRBJ2-3; TRBD2 matches 8 bases. The trim removed 0 bases at V and 4 bases at J, leaving 12 bases unmatched. CDR3 length: 18 residues. Germline CDR1 and CDR2: LNHNV and YYDKDF (reference sequence). CDR3 in DNA: TGTGCCACCAGCAGAGATCGGGTGGTAGCGGGGTTGTCAGATACGCAGTATTTT. Amino acids: CATSRDRVVAGLSDTQYF.

This clonotype came up a few times. The genes are TRBV28 and TRBJ2-2; D unresolved. The V gene lost 3 bases and the J gene lost 3 bases, with 14 bases spanning the gap. This CDR3 has 16 amino acids. Germline V gene data show CDR1 as MDHEN and CDR2 as SYDVKM. CDR3 sequence: CASSLGSIPHTGELFF. DNA for the CDR3: TGTGCCAGCAGTTTGGGTTCCATCCCACACACCGGGGAGCTGTTTTTT.

This clonotype was counted only a few times. The chain carries TRBV29-1 and TRBJ1-1; no clear D gene. The CDR3 covers 12 residues. Germline V gene sequence: CDR1 SQVTM, CDR2 ANQGSEA. V was pared by 3 bases and J by 5 bases, with 10 bases between. This CDR3 is CSVEKGQTEAFF. CDR3 nucleotides: TGCAGCGTTGAGAAGGGTCAGACTGAAGCTTTCTTT.

This chain joins TRBV12-3 or TRBV12-4 and TRBJ2-5; 9 bases are a match to TRBD1. Trimming at V came to 4 bases and at J to 2 bases, leaving 5 bases not matched to a gene. The CDR3 spans 15 residues. The CDR3 DNA reads as TGTGCCAGCAGTTCTGGACAGGGGCTGCAAGAGACCCAGTACTTC. Protein sequence: CASSSGQGLQETQYF.

The chain has TRBV20-1 and TRBJ2-7, with D possibly called TRBD1 or TRBD2 (5 bases each). Between the trimmed V and J ends, which lost 6 bases and 4 bases, there was a span of 16 bases. Germline V gene sequence: CDR1 DFQATT, CDR2 SNEGSKA (reference sequence). The CDR3 sequence is 13 residues long. CDR3 coding DNA: TGCAGTGCAGCGACGGGACCTCCGTACGAGCAGTACTTC. This sequence encodes CSAATGPPYEQYF.

V and J are TRBV29-1 and TRBJ2-5; TRBD2 matches 10 bases. V trimming: 2 bases; J trimming: 4 bases; junction bases outside the gene matches: 7. The CDR3 length is 15 residues. In germline, CDR1 is SQVTM, CDR2 ANQGSEA. CDR3 in amino acids: CSVERAGGPPETQYF. CDR3 nucleotide sequence: TGCAGCGTTGAACGAGCGGGGGGGCCCCCAGAGACCCAGTACTTC.

Only a few counts were recorded for this clonotype. The V call is TRBV13, the J call TRBJ2-7; 7 bases line up with TRBD2. CDR1 and CDR2 (germline): PRHDT, FYEKMQ (reference sequence). V was clipped by 3 bases and J by 7 bases; unmatched bases: 12. The CDR3 contains 15 residues. The CDR3 spells CASSLERGAVEEQYF. Written as DNA, the CDR3 is TGTGCCAGCAGCTTGGAGCGGGGCGCCGTTGAAGAGCAGTACTTC.

This clonotype was observed a few times. This rearrangement joins TRBV7-9 to TRBJ2-7, with D uncertain. CDR3 length: 17 amino acids. Per the germline V gene, CDR1 is SEHNR and CDR2 is FQNEAQ (reference sequence). Trimming took off 3 bases at V and 0 bases at J, with 18 bases between the two ends. The CDR3 region has the DNA TGTGCCAGCAGCTTTGCCAGTCGGGTACGGAGCTCCTACGAGCAGTACTTC. Amino acid sequence: CASSFASRVRSSYEQYF.

This clonotype was picked up a small number of times. The J gene is TRBJ2-1, the V gene TRBV29-1, with a possible D match to TRBD2 (6 bases). Germline lookup yields CDR1 SQVTM and CDR2 ANQGSEA. The CDR3 spans 16 residues. Trimming stripped 0 bases from V and 5 bases from J, with 17 bases between. This CDR3 reads CSVEDYPGTAHNEQFF. The DNA for the CDR3 is TGCAGCGTTGAAGACTACCCCGGGACTGCCCACAATGAGCAGTTCTTC.

This chain joins TRBV5-1 and TRBJ2-5; D remains ambiguous. Germline CDR1 and CDR2: SGHRS and YFSETQ. Trimming took off 1 base at V and 3 bases at J, with 7 bases between the two ends. CDR3 length: 13 residues. The DNA for the CDR3 is TGCGCCAGCAGCTTGTTGCTAGAAGAGACCCAGTACTTC. Its translation: CASSLLLEETQYF. Full variable domain (rest looked up from reference TRBV5-1 and TRBJ2-5): KAGVTQTPRYLIKTRGQQVTLSCSPISGHRSVSWYQQTPGQGLQFLFEYFSETQRNKGNFPGRFSGRQFSNSRSEMNVSTLELGDSALYLCASSLLLEETQYFGPGTRLLVL.

The chain combines TRBV5-1 with TRBJ2-7, with 7 bases aligning to TRBD1. The J segment lost 1 base and the V segment lost 3 bases, leaving 7 bases of the junction unmatched. Germline lookup yields CDR1 SGHRS and CDR2 YFSETQ. There are 15 residues in the CDR3. The CDR3 DNA sequence: TGCGCCAGCAGCTCTGAGGGGGCCCCTTCCTACGAGCAGTACTTC. Translated: CASSSEGAPSYEQYF.

In this sample, this clonotype turned up a few times. The chain has TRBV6-1 and TRBJ2-7, with D perhaps being TRBD1 or TRBD2 (6 bases each). Trimming pared 6 bases from V and 4 bases from J, leaving 16 bases between. The CDR3 has 14 amino acids. Germline V CDR1 and CDR2: MNHNS, SASEGT. Here the CDR3 reads CASRPPGAGYEQYF. CDR3 nucleotides: TGTGCCAGCAGGCCCCCGGGGGCGGGTTACGAGCAGTACTTC.

This clonotype was detected only a few times. This chain joins TRBV7-8 and TRBJ1-4; possible D gene TRBD1, 5 bases. The germline V and J ends were trimmed by 7 bases and 4 bases, with 13 bases remaining between them. CDR3 length: 14 amino acids. The V gene's germline CDR1 is SGHVS and CDR2 FQNEAQ. The CDR3 coding sequence is TGTGCCAGCACCCTGGCAGGGATTAATGAAAAACTGTTTTTT. Its translation: CASTLAGINEKLFF.

The J gene is TRBJ2-7, the V gene TRBV4-2; TRBD1 agrees at 7 bases. V gave up 3 bases and J gave up 1 base; unmatched junction bases: 3. The CDR3 spans 14 residues. Germline V lookup: CDR1 LGHNA, CDR2 YNFKEQ. CDR3 residues: CASSHTGQSYEQYF. The CDR3 coding sequence is TGTGCCAGCAGCCACACGGGACAGTCCTACGAGCAGTACTTC.

The rearrangement uses TRBV6-1 and TRBJ2-7, with D possibly being TRBD2 (8 bases). The V gene's germline CDR1 is MNHNS and CDR2 SASEGT. V was shortened by 8 bases and J by 4 bases, with 18 bases between the two germline ends. This CDR3 is built from 14 residues. CDR3 residues: CASASSGGQYEQYF. In DNA, the CDR3 is TGTGCCAGCGCGTCCAGCGGGGGACAGTACGAGCAGTACTTC.

This clonotype has just one count. This rearrangement joins TRBV2 to TRBJ2-7, with 11 bases aligning to TRBD2. With 6 bases clipped from V and 0 bases from J, the junction kept 7 bases outside the gene matches. This CDR3 has 16 residues. Germline values: CDR1 SNHLY, CDR2 FYNNEI. CDR3 DNA: TGTGCCAGCAGGCCTGATGGACTAGCGGGCTCCTACGAGCAGTACTTC. Translation: CASRPDGLAGSYEQYF.

This rearrangement joins TRBV5-1 to TRBJ2-1, with D tentatively TRBD2 (6 bases). The V gene's germline CDR1 is SGHRS and CDR2 YFSETQ. The V end lost 4 bases, the J end lost 0 bases, and 11 bases lay between the germline ends. This CDR3 contains 15 residues. DNA of the CDR3: TGCGCCAGCAGCCTCATGGGAGGCTCCTACAATGAGCAGTTCTTC. Its protein product is CASSLMGGSYNEQFF.

This clonotype was seen a handful of times. The V call is TRBV11-2, the J call TRBJ2-3; 10 nucleotides match TRBD2. The germline gives CDR1 SGHAT, CDR2 FQNNGV. Trimming cost V 4 bases and J 1 base; bases outside gene matches: 11. The CDR3 covers 18 residues. In nucleotides, the CDR3 is TGTGCCAGCAGCTGTGCAGGGCCAGGACTAGCGGGCACAGATACGCAGTATTTT. Translation: CASSCAGPGLAGTDTQYF.

The chain has TRBV29-1 and TRBJ2-7; the D gene could be TRBD1 or TRBD2 (6 bases each). CDR3 size: 13 residues. Germline values: CDR1 SQVTM, CDR2 ANQGSEA. V lost 4 bases and J lost 4, with 14 bases in between. The CDR3 nucleotides read TGCAGCGTTGCCCGCAGGGGAGGTTACGAGCAGTACTTC. This translates into CSVARRGGYEQYF.

This clonotype was recorded a few times. The chain is built from TRBV29-1 and TRBJ1-1; D is ambiguous. Trimming took 3 bases from V and 1 from J, leaving 9 bases between them. This CDR3 is 13 amino acids long. Germline V gene data show CDR1 as SQVTM and CDR2 as ANQGSEA. CDR3 protein: CSVDWQKNTEAFF. CDR3 nucleotide sequence: TGCAGCGTTGATTGGCAGAAGAACACTGAAGCTTTCTTT.

In this sample, this clonotype turned up a few times. The chain couples TRBV5-1 to TRBJ2-1; the D gene could be TRBD1 or TRBD2 (5 bases each). Looked up from germline, CDR1 is SGHRS and CDR2 is YFSETQ. Deletions cut 5 bases from V and 9 bases from J, with 12 bases between. This CDR3 is 12 amino acids long. CDR3 amino acids: CASRLVQGEQFF. The CDR3 coding sequence is TGCGCCAGCAGACTAGTGCAGGGTGAGCAGTTCTTC. Complete variable domain (other parts from reference TRBV5-1 and TRBJ2-1): KAGVTQTPRYLIKTRGQQVTLSCSPISGHRSVSWYQQTPGQGLQFLFEYFSETQRNKGNFPGRFSGRQFSNSRSEMNVSTLELGDSALYLCASRLVQGEQFFGPGTRLTVL.

The chain is built from TRBV6-5 and TRBJ1-3; unclear D gene. The length of the CDR3 is 15 residues. V lost 0 bases and J lost 2, with 8 bases in between. Germline V lookup: CDR1 MNHEY, CDR2 SVGAGI. The CDR3 is CASSYSNNAGNTIYF. For the CDR3, the DNA is TGTGCCAGCAGTTACTCGAACAACGCTGGAAACACCATATATTTT.